The 2 T cell receptor beta chains in this list originate from one sample, sequenced in a study of CD8 T cell repertoires and HIV-1 epitope variants. No antigen has been assigned to these receptors. The repertoire was sequenced with immunoSEQ multiplex PCR; TCRdb's copy has only in-frame clones and lacks some. The sample contains about 5,000 clones, less than 70% of which appear only once. Sequencing input: cultured CD8+ T cells derived from PBMCs. These receptors all stem from a male donor with HIV.

The V gene is TRBV11-1, the J gene TRBJ2-7; 9 bases agree with TRBD1. The CDR3 runs to 14 residues. V dropped 5 bases and J dropped 6; count of bases not matched to a gene: 8. Germline assignment: CDR1 SGHAT and CDR2 FQDESV (reference sequence). CDR3 nucleotide sequence: TGTGCCAGCAGCCCGAGGGACAGGGATGTCGAGCAGTACTTC. It specifies CASSPRDRDVEQYF.

This clone is hyperexpanded by share. This chain connects TRBV28 to TRBJ1-1, with 10 nucleotides matching TRBD1. This CDR3 comprises 17 residues. The germline V gene encodes CDR1 MDHEN and CDR2 SYDVKM. The V and J ends lost 4 bases and 4 bases, in that order; junction bases with no gene match: 12. CDR3 amino acids: CASSSPGTGVISTEAFF. The CDR3 DNA reads TGTGCCAGCAGTTCCCCCGGGACAGGGGTGATTTCCACTGAAGCTTTCTTT. The whole variable domain, remainder taken from reference TRBV28 and TRBJ1-1, is DVKVTQSSRYLVKRTGEKVFLECVQDMDHENMFWYRQDPGLGLRLIYFSYDVKMKEKGDIPEGYSVSREKKERFSLILESASTNQTSMYLCASSSPGTGVISTEAFFGQGTRLTVV.